This T cell receptor beta chain appears in the sequencing data of a study of control samples from healthy donors and cancer patients. The CDR3 has 15 amino acids. Trimming shortened V by 5 bases and J by 4 bases, and 15 bases separated the two germline ends. Looked up from germline, CDR1 is LNHDA and CDR2 is SQIVND (reference sequence). TCRdb keeps only in-frame clones here, not all; method: immunoSEQ multiplex PCR. The table lists 150,000 to 200,000 clones, 90% to 95% of them singletons, with 1.3% to 1.5% in the top ten. Sequenced material: blood. The sequence was obtained from a woman younger than 35 in good health. This chain joins TRBV19 and TRBJ1-5; D call uncertain. The CDR3 region is CASSLKSARNQPQHF. CDR3 sequence (DNA): TGTGCCAGTAGTCTAAAGTCGGCTAGGAATCAGCCCCAGCATTTT. Full variable domain (missing parts from reference TRBV19 and TRBJ1-5): DGGITQSPKYLFRKEGQNVTLSCEQNLNHDAMYWYRQDPGQGLRLIYYSQIVNDFQKGDIAEGYSVSREKKESFPLTVTSAQKNPTAFYLCASSLKSARNQPQHFGDGTRLSIL.